One sample yielded the 31 T cell receptor beta chains listed below, sequenced in a study of glioma-infiltrating T cells after dendritic cell vaccination. Sequencing used immunoSEQ multiplex PCR; TCRdb keeps in-frame clones, though not all of them. This table holds roughly 60,000 clones, roughly 86% found once. Time point defined: after dendritic cell vaccination, including at tumor progression/relapse. Sample: blood, taken after dendritic cell vaccination. All receptors derive from a human donor with glioblastoma.

This sequence joins TRBV6-6 and TRBJ2-1; 8 positions match TRBD1. The CDR3 extends over 14 amino acids. V dropped 2 bases and J dropped 7; count of bases not matched to a gene: 4. The germline gives CDR1 MNHNY, CDR2 SVGAGI (reference sequence). CDR3 sequence (DNA): TGTGCCAGCAGTTACGTTGGGGACAGGAATGAGCAGTTCTTC. Its translation is CASSYVGDRNEQFF.

The rearrangement links TRBV5-8 to TRBJ1-5; D is undetermined. Trimming took 5 bases from V and 6 from J, leaving 9 bases between them. The germline CDR1 and CDR2 sequences are SGHTS and YDEGEE. The CDR3 runs to 12 residues. The CDR3 region is CASSLRVQPQHF. The DNA for the CDR3 is TGTGCCAGCAGTTTACGGGTTCAGCCCCAGCATTTT.

The J gene is TRBJ1-1, the V gene TRBV25-1, with 7 bases that match TRBD1. The trim removed 4 bases at V and 3 bases at J, leaving 8 bases unmatched. Per germline, CDR1 MGHDK and CDR2 SYGVNS. CDR3 length: 15 residues. The CDR3 nucleotides are TGTGCCAGCAGTGTACAGGGGCGGGAGGACACTGAAGCTTTCTTT. Amino acids: CASSVQGREDTEAFF.

This sequence joins TRBV29-1 and TRBJ2-1; 8 bases fit TRBD1. Per the germline V gene, CDR1 is SQVTM and CDR2 is ANQGSEA. This CDR3 contains 13 residues. J gave up 9 bases and V 6 bases, and 10 bases lay outside the gene matches. CDR3 coding DNA: TGCAGCGTCCCGCCCCTGACAGGGGCTGAGCAGTTCTTC. It is translated as CSVPPLTGAEQFF.

The chain is built from TRBV21-1 and TRBJ2-1; the table's D call TRBD2 went unverified against the DNA. TRBV21-1 has pseudogene status. This CDR3 has 18 residues. CDR3 sequence (DNA): TGTGCCAGCAGTAAAACCGGGACTAGCGGGAGTGGCTACAATGAGCAGTTCTTC. Its protein product is CASSKTGTSGSGYNEQFF.

This chain uses TRBV7-6 with TRBJ2-2; perhaps TRBD1 as D (5 bases). The CDR3 totals 13 residues. Trimming left V 4 bases short and J 6 bases short, with 9 bases between. In germline, CDR1 is SGHVS, CDR2 FNYEAQ. The CDR3 DNA reads TGTGCCAGCAGCTCAGGGTTCGCCGGGGAGCTGTTTTTT. As protein: CASSSGFAGELFF.

This chain links TRBV5-1 with TRBJ2-7; the D is unclear. Germline V lookup: CDR1 SGHRS, CDR2 YFSETQ. The germline V and J ends were trimmed by 0 bases and 1 base, with 8 bases remaining between them. The CDR3 spans 14 residues. This CDR3 reads CASSLETVSYEQYF. CDR3 DNA sequence: TGCGCCAGCAGCTTGGAAACAGTTTCCTACGAGCAGTACTTC.

The J gene is TRBJ2-2, the V gene TRBV6-5, with D maybe TRBD1 (6 bases). The CDR3 contains 14 residues. Germline assignment: CDR1 MNHEY and CDR2 SVGAGI. The germline V and J ends were trimmed by 5 bases and 8 bases, with 15 bases remaining between them. The CDR3 DNA reads TGTGCCAGCAGTCTCGGGACAATCGGGGGGGAGCTGTTTTTT. Its translation: CASSLGTIGGELFF.

V usage is TRBV27 and J usage is TRBJ1-2; tentative D call: TRBD1 (5 bases). V was cut by 3 bases and J by 8 bases, with 22 bases left in between. The germline V gene has CDR1 MNHEY and CDR2 SMNVEV (reference sequence). This CDR3 is built from 16 residues. The CDR3 DNA reads TGTGCCAGCAGTTTCAACACGCGCAGGGCGGGAGGGGGCTACACCTTC. This sequence encodes CASSFNTRRAGGGYTF.

This rearrangement joins TRBV27 to TRBJ1-1; perhaps TRBD1 as D (6 bases). Germline CDR1 MNHEY, CDR2 SMNVEV (reference sequence). Deletions cut 3 bases from V and 6 bases from J, with 32 bases between. The CDR3 loop spans 20 amino acids. CDR3: CASSFHSYFSTAGGRAEAFF. The CDR3 nucleotides read TGTGCCAGCAGTTTTCACTCTTACTTCTCCACGGCGGGGGGCAGGGCTGAAGCTTTCTTT.

This chain links TRBV6-5 with TRBJ1-2; D perhaps matches TRBD1 (5 bases). This CDR3 is built from 15 residues. Looked up from germline, CDR1 is MNHEY and CDR2 is SVGAGI. Trimming removed 0 bases from V and 5 bases from J, with 13 bases in between. The CDR3 bases are TGTGCCAGCAGTTACTCGGGGGGGGGACCGTATGGCTACACCTTC. Its translation: CASSYSGGGPYGYTF.

The chain combines TRBV30 with TRBJ2-7; TRBD1 matches 7 bases. Per the germline V gene, CDR1 is GTSNPN and CDR2 is SVGIG (reference sequence). The J segment lost 3 bases and the V segment lost 3 bases, leaving 2 bases of the junction unmatched. The CDR3 is 12 amino acids. This CDR3 is CAWSGDSYEQYF. The CDR3 DNA reads as TGTGCCTGGAGCGGGGACAGCTACGAGCAGTACTTC.

The genes are TRBV11-2 and TRBJ2-1, with 7 bases that match TRBD2. CDR1 SGHAT and CDR2 FQNNGV come from the germline V gene. This CDR3 contains 12 residues. The V segment lost 5 bases and the J segment 7 bases; nucleotides outside the gene matches: 2. The CDR3 sequence: CASSPAGNEQFF. The CDR3 DNA sequence: TGTGCCAGCAGCCCAGCGGGGAATGAGCAGTTCTTC. Full variable domain (remainder filled in from reference TRBV11-2 and TRBJ2-1): EAGVAQSPRYKIIEKRQSVAFWCNPISGHATLYWYQQILGQGPKLLIQFQNNGVVDDSQLPKDRFSAERLKGVDSTLKIQPAKLEDSAVYLCASSPAGNEQFFGPGTRLTVL.

J is TRBJ1-6 and V is TRBV9; a possible D gene is TRBD1 (5 bases). CDR1 is SGDLS and CDR2 is YYNGEE in the germline V gene. There are 15 residues in the CDR3. The germline V and J ends were trimmed by 0 bases and 7 bases, with 11 bases remaining between them. CDR3 bases: TGTGCCAGCAGCGTAGCGGGGGGAATGAATTCACCCCTCCACTTT. It specifies CASSVAGGMNSPLHF.

The V and J genes are TRBV6-6 and TRBJ2-3, with D perhaps TRBD2 (5 bases). Germline assignment: CDR1 MNHNY and CDR2 SVGAGI (reference sequence). V was pared by 7 bases and J by 2 bases, with 16 bases between. The CDR3 is 15 residues long. The DNA for the CDR3 is TGTGCCAGCACCCCAACCCGGGGTACCACAGATACGCAGTATTTT. It translates to CASTPTRGTTDTQYF.

V usage is TRBV9 and J usage is TRBJ1-1; perhaps TRBD1 as D (5 bases). The CDR3 is 15 amino acids. Germline V CDR1 and CDR2: SGDLS, YYNGEE. V was clipped by 0 bases and J by 1 base, with 10 bases between them. The CDR3: CASSVATGPNTEAFF. For the CDR3, the DNA is TGTGCCAGCAGCGTAGCTACAGGACCGAACACTGAAGCTTTCTTT.

This sequence joins TRBV6-5 and TRBJ1-2; 7 bases are a match to TRBD1. The V and J ends lost 8 bases and 5 bases, in that order; junction bases with no gene match: 11. The germline CDR1 and CDR2 sequences are MNHEY and SVGAGI. The CDR3 consists of 14 residues. The CDR3 sequence is CASQMAGGTYGYTF. The CDR3 coding sequence is TGTGCCAGCCAGATGGCAGGGGGGACTTATGGCTACACCTTC.

The chain employs TRBV19 and TRBJ2-3, with 9 nucleotides matching TRBD2. The length of the CDR3 is 16 residues. Germline CDR1 is LNHDA and CDR2 is SQIVND (reference sequence). V gave up 4 bases and J gave up 0 bases; unmatched junction bases: 5. The CDR3: CASSRGTSTSTDTQYF. The CDR3 DNA reads as TGTGCCAGTAGTAGGGGGACTAGCACTAGCACAGATACGCAGTATTTT.

A single count supports this clone. The V and J genes are TRBV13 and TRBJ2-5; 14 nucleotides line up with TRBD2. The CDR3 extends over 16 amino acids. V shed 5 bases and J 5 bases; nucleotides not matched to a gene: 7. Germline CDR1 is PRHDT and CDR2 is FYEKMQ (reference sequence). In DNA form, the CDR3 reads TGTGCCAGCAGCCTGCAGACTAGCGGGGGGGCGGAGACCCAGTACTTC. Amino acids: CASSLQTSGGAETQYF.

This sequence joins TRBV14 and TRBJ1-2; D remains ambiguous. Germline V gene lookup returns CDR1 SGHDN and CDR2 FVKESK. The V and J ends lost 2 bases and 7 bases respectively, with 11 bases between them. The CDR3 is 13 residues long. The CDR3 DNA sequence: TGTGCCAGCAGCCAAACGGTTTCGGGTGGCTACACCTTC. The encoded protein is CASSQTVSGGYTF. The variable domain in full, with the rest retrieved from reference TRBV14 and TRBJ1-2, is EAGVTQFPSHSVIEKGQTVTLRCDPISGHDNLYWYRRVMGKEIKFLLHFVKESKQDESGMPNNRFLAERTGGTYSTLKVQPAELEDSGVYFCASSQTVSGGYTFGSGTRLTVV.

The chain recombines TRBV13 with TRBJ1-2; possible D gene TRBD1, 5 bases. This CDR3 is built from 15 residues. CDR1 PRHDT and CDR2 FYEKMQ come from the germline V gene (reference sequence). Trimming left V 5 bases short and J 7 bases short, with 20 bases between. The CDR3 coding sequence is TGTGCCAGCAGCGTCGGGGGTACCAGGGTTACTGGCTACACCTTC. This encodes CASSVGGTRVTGYTF.

The chain carries TRBV27 and TRBJ2-5, with D perhaps TRBD1 (6 bases). This CDR3 comprises 16 residues. V was clipped by 0 bases and J by 1 base, with 12 bases between them. The germline V gene encodes CDR1 MNHEY and CDR2 SMNVEV (reference sequence). CDR3 protein: CASSLSTPDSQETQYF. The CDR3 DNA sequence: TGTGCCAGCAGTTTATCGACTCCGGACAGCCAAGAGACCCAGTACTTC.

This chain links TRBV5-1 with TRBJ1-5, with D tentatively TRBD1 (5 bases). The CDR3 totals 14 residues. Germline loops: CDR1 SGHRS, CDR2 YFSETQ. Trimming shortened V by 0 bases and J by 3 bases, and 7 bases separated the two germline ends. CDR3 sequence reads: CASSLEGLNQPQHF. The CDR3 DNA reads TGCGCCAGCAGCTTGGAGGGGCTCAATCAGCCCCAGCATTTT.

J is TRBJ2-3 and V is TRBV23-1; TRBD1 aligns across 10 bases. TRBV23-1 is identified as an open reading frame with a role that is uncertain. CDR3 size: 18 residues. J gave up 3 bases and V 3 bases, and 12 bases lay outside the gene matches. This chain's CDR3 is CASSQPGQGNSPTDTQYF. In DNA, the CDR3 is TGCGCCAGCAGTCAGCCGGGACAGGGGAATTCCCCTACAGATACGCAGTATTTT.

On this clone itself: A junction boundary mismatches the germline segment, possibly from a read error. CDR3 region: CASSVEAQGSNEQYF. CDR3 bases: TGTGCCAGCAGCGTAGAGGCGCAGGGCTCCAACGAGCAGTACTTC. The chain combines TRBV9 with TRBJ2-7, with D perhaps TRBD1 (5 bases). CDR3 length: 15 amino acids. Germline-derived CDR1 and CDR2 are SGDLS and YYNGEE.

The CDR3 loop is CASSYGTVPSYGYTF. The CDR3 DNA follows: TGTGCCAGCAGCTACGGGACAGTACCCTCCTATGGCTACACCTTC. V and J are TRBV5-6 and TRBJ1-2, with 7 bases identical to TRBD1. V lost 3 bases and J lost 4; bases outside the gene matches: 9. Germline loops: CDR1 SGHDT, CDR2 YYEEEE. This CDR3 is 15 amino acids long.

The V and J genes are TRBV7-2 and TRBJ1-1, with D unresolved. Germline loops: CDR1 SGHTA, CDR2 FQGNSA. V gave up 5 bases and J gave up 1 base, with 11 bases separating them. The length of the CDR3 is 14 residues. CDR3 loop: CASSPRRANTEAFF. Here the CDR3 DNA reads TGTGCCAGCAGCCCCCGGAGGGCGAACACTGAAGCTTTCTTT. Variable domain in full (rest from reference TRBV7-2 and TRBJ1-1): GAGVSQSPSNKVTEKGKDVELRCDPISGHTALYWYRQSLGQGLEFLIYFQGNSAPDKSGLPSDRFSAERTGGSVSTLTIQRTQQEDSAVYLCASSPRRANTEAFFGQGTRLTVV.

This rearrangement joins TRBV7-2 to TRBJ1-3; 10 positions match TRBD1. The CDR3 totals 16 residues. CDR1 and CDR2 (germline): SGHTA, FQGNSA. V lost 3 bases, J lost 3 bases, and 5 bases stayed unmatched. As DNA, the CDR3 is TGTGCCAGCAGCTTCAGACAGGGGGCGAGTGGAAACACCATATATTTT. Its protein product is CASSFRQGASGNTIYF.

The gene calls are TRBV6-4 and TRBJ2-1; 14 bases map to TRBD2. Germline CDR1 reads MRHNA; CDR2 reads SNTAGT. This CDR3 spans 16 amino acids. V gave up 0 bases and J gave up 6 bases; unmatched junction bases: 1. The CDR3 coding sequence is TGTGCCAGCAGTGACTCGGGGACTAGCGGGAGCAATGAGCAGTTCTTC. As protein: CASSDSGTSGSNEQFF.

The chain employs TRBV6-1 and TRBJ1-2; the match to TRBD1 covers 8 bases. This CDR3 contains 13 residues. V was clipped by 1 base and J by 8 bases; unmatched bases: 3. Germline V lookup: CDR1 MNHNS, CDR2 SASEGT. The CDR3 nucleotides are TGTGCCAGCAGTGAAGACAGGGGGTCGGGCTACACCTTC. Translation: CASSEDRGSGYTF.

Regarding this clone: One junction end disagrees with the germline gene, perhaps due to a read error. The chain employs TRBV7-9 and TRBJ1-2; 8 positions agree with TRBD1. CDR1 and CDR2 (germline): SEHNR, FQNEAQ (reference sequence). The CDR3 spans 15 residues. The CDR3 DNA follows: TGTGCCAGCAGCCTAGCGGGAGCAGGGGGCGGCGGCTACACCTTC. Its protein is CASSLAGAGGGGYTF.